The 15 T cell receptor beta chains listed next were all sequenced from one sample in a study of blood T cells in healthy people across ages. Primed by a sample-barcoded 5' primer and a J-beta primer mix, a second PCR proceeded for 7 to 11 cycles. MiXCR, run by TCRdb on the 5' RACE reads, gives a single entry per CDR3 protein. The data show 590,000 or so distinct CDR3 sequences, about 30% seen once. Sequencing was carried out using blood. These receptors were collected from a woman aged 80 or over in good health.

The DNA for the CDR3 is TGTGCCAGCAGCCCCCTTGGGTGGGGGGGAACTGAAGCTTTCTTT. It yields the protein CASSPLGWGGTEAFF. The chain carries TRBV11-2 and TRBJ1-1; a possible D gene is TRBD1 (5 bases). The ends were cut back, 5 bases at V and 5 bases at J, with 18 bases in the middle. CDR1 is SGHAT and CDR2 is FQNNGV in the germline V gene. The CDR3 covers 15 residues.

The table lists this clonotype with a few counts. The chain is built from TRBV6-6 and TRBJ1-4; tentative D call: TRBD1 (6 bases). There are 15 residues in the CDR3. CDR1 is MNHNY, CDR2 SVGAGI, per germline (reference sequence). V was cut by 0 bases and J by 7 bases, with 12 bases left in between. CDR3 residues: CASSYSRGRGEKLFF. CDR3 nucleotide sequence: TGTGCCAGCAGTTACTCGAGGGGGAGAGGTGAAAAACTGTTTTTT.

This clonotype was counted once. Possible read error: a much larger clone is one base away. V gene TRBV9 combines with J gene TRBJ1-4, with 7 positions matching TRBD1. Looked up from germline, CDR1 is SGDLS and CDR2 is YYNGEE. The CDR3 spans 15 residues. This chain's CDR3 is CASSFQPGQNENLFF. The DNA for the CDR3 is TGTGCCAGCAGCTTCCAACCGGGACAGAATGAAAACCTGTTTTTT.

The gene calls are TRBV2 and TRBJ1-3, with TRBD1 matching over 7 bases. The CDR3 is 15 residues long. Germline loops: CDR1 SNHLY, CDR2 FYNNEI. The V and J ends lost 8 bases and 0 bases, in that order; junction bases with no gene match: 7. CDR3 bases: TGTGCCAGCGGGAAACAGGGGATCTCTGGAAACACCATATATTTT. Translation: CASGKQGISGNTIYF.

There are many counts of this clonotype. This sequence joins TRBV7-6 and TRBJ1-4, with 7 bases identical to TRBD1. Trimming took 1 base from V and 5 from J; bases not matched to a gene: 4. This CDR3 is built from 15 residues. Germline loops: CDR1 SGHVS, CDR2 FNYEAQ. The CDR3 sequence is CASSLEPGGNEKLFF. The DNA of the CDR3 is TGTGCCAGCAGCTTAGAGCCAGGGGGAAATGAAAAACTGTTTTTT.

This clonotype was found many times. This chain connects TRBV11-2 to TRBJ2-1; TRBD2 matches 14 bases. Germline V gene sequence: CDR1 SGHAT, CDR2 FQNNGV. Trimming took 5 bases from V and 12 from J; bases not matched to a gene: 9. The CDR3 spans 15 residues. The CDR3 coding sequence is TGTGCCAGCAGCCCCGGGACTAGCGGGGGAATCAGGCAGTTCTTC. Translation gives CASSPGTSGGIRQFF. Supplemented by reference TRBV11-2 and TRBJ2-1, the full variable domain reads EAGVAQSPRYKIIEKRQSVAFWCNPISGHATLYWYQQILGQGPKLLIQFQNNGVVDDSQLPKDRFSAERLKGVDSTLKIQPAKLEDSAVYLCASSPGTSGGIRQFFGPGTRLTVL.

The chain's CDR3 is CAWSVDGHRETQYF. CDR3 in DNA: TGTGCCTGGAGTGTGGACGGGCACCGGGAGACCCAGTACTTC. This chain connects TRBV30 to TRBJ2-5, with D unclear. Looked up from germline, CDR1 is GTSNPN and CDR2 is SVGIG (reference sequence). This CDR3 region has 14 residues. V was trimmed by 0 bases and J by 5 bases, leaving 13 bases between them.

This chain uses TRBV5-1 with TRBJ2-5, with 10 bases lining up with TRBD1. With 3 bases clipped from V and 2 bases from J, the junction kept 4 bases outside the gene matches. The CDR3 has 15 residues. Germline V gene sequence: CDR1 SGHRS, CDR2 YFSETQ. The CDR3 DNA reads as TGCGCCAGCAGCTGGGGGACAGGGGCACAAGAGACCCAGTACTTC. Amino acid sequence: CASSWGTGAQETQYF.

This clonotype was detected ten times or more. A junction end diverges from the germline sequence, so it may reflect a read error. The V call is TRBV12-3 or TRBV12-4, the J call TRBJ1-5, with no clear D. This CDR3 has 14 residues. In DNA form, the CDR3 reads TGTGCCAGCACTTTAGGGTTTTCTGATCAGCCCCAGCATTTT. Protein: CASTLGFSDQPQHF.

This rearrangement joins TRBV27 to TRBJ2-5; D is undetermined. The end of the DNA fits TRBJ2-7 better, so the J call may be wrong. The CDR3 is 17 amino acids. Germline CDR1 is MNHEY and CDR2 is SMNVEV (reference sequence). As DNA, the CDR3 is TGTGCCAGCAGTTTATTTTCGGTAGGGATTCAGCACTACGAGCAGTACTTC. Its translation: CASSLFSVGIQHYEQYF.

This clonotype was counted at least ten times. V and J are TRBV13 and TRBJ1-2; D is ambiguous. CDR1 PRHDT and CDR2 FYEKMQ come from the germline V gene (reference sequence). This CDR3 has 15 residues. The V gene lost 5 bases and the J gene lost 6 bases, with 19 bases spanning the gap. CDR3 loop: CASSNSRILTHGYTF. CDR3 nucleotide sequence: TGTGCCAGCAGCAACTCCCGAATCCTTACTCATGGCTACACCTTC.

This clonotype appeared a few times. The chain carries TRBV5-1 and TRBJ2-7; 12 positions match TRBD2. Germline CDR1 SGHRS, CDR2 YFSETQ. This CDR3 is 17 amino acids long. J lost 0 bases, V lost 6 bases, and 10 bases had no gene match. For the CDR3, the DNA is TGCGCCAGCAATTTCGGACTAGCGGGGCCGAGCTCCTACGAGCAGTACTTC. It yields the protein CASNFGLAGPSSYEQYF.

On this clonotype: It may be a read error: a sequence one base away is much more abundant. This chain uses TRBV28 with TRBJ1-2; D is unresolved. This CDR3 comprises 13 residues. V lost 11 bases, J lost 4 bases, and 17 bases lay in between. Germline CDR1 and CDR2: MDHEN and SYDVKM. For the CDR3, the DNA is TGTGCCGGCATCGGAGCCTCGATCTATGGCTACACCTTC. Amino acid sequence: CAGIGASIYGYTF.

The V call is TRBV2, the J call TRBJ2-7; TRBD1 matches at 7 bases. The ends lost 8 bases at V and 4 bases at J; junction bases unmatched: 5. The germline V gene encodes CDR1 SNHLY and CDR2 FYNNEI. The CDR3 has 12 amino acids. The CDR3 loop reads CASQPQGYEQYF. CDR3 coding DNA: TGTGCCAGCCAACCACAGGGGTACGAGCAGTACTTC.

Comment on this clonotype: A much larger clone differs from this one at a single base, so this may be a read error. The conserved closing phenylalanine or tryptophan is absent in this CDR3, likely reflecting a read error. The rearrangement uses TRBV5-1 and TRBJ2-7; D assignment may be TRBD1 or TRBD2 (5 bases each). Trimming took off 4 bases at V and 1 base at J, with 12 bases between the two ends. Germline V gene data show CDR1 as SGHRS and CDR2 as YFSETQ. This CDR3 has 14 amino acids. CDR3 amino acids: CASSEGWGSYEQYS. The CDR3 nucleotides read TGCGCCAGCAGCGAAGGGTGGGGGTCCTACGAGCAGTACTCC.